This T cell receptor (beta chain) originates from a study of blood T cell repertoires in COVID-19 (dated by TCRdb to 2020 to 2022). The study in broad terms: The collaborator samples originated in the United States, Italy and Spain and spanned the acute and convalescent phases of COVID-19. The prospective study material was composed of cDNA or gDNA derived from T cells, B-cell-depleted T cells, or PBMCs. Subjects who had been exposed to COVID-19, were actively infected with it, or had recovered from it provided the deeply sampled blood TCRbeta repertoires that made up the dataset. The repertoires were released in a freely available public database meant as a resource for research on the immune response to SARS-CoV-2. Samples came from the ongoing ImmuneRACE study (first 160 participants) plus 1,254 subjects from 6 global collaborators. The sample metadata nearly always contained a de-identified subject ID, COVID-19 status, age in years and sex. Where available, HLA class I and class II types were taken from metadata supplied by the sample provider and were not determined by assay-based typing.

Via the germline V gene (reference sequence), CDR1 is WNHNN and CDR2 SYGVQD. At the junction V is shortened by 4 bases and J by 1 base, with 3 bases in between. Inclusive of the bounding cysteine and phenylalanine, the CDR3 is 12 residues long. Only CDR3 DNA is held: 36 bases, read in frame from base 1. TCRbeta CDR3 regions were amplified from genomic DNA using the immunoSEQ Assay, a bias-controlled multiplex PCR. The authors' pipeline ran thus. Within the assay, amplification of reference gene primers was used to estimate how many nucleated cells each sample contained. To quantify the absolute abundance of each unique TCRbeta CDR3 rearrangement, sequence reads were collapsed and filtered. For each sample, productive Simpson clonality was calculated by taking the square root of Simpson's diversity index across productive rearrangements. Here the immuneACCESS table is served through TCRdb, limited to in-frame sequences with V and J called. Missing clones are a known gap in these copies; in checked studies unresolved V genes cover under half, and the rest lacks a known reason. V and J calls and clone size are as listed in that table; D and trimming were resolved from the DNA. This sample lists tens of thousands of clones; 75% to 95% were detected once. Of the sample, 1.5% to 2% is held by the ten largest clones.

Details on this clone: No antigen is known for it. No base quality information exists; no much larger clone differs at one position.

Study-level results and caveats: Clinical and demographic metadata were provided uncurated, with the amount varying by source and participant.

The collaborating institutions used their own protocols to collect whole blood in K2EDTA tubes. For TCRbeta analysis, collaborators shipped samples in one of three forms: frozen whole blood, isolated PBMCs, or DNA extracted from either of those sample types. The TCR comes from a woman in her fifties or sixties in a cohort sampled during active COVID-19. In this chain, TRBV10-1 is recombined with TRBJ2-3; the D gene is unclear. The sample was peripheral blood. The nucleotide sequence reads as follows: TGCGCCAGCAGTGGAGGCACAGATACGCAGTATTTT. Its protein product is CASSGGTDTQYF.